These T cell receptor beta chains were read from a single sample in a study of Graves' ophthalmopathy and Graves' hyperthyroidism. MiXCR, applied by TCRdb to the multiplex PCR reads, yields one record per CDR3 protein. The profile shows roughly 600,000 distinct CDR3 sequences, 35% to 45% of them singletons. What was sequenced was peripheral blood or thyroid tissue (not recorded which). All receptors come from an adult man with Graves' hyperthyroidism. Each CDR3 is given with its conserved first and last residue. The D gene is left open where the match is weak. The listing skips clone size in some rows; elsewhere it reads once, few, many or a size class.

clone_size	v_call	cdr3_length	d_call	j_call	cdr3_aa	cdr3_nt
few	TRBV10-3	13	.	TRBJ2-2	CATGEGDTGELFF	TGTGCCACCGGTGAGGGAGACACCGGGGAGCTGTTTTTT
many	TRBV20-1	15	TRBD1	TRBJ2-7	CSARPQGSPNYEQYF	TGCAGTGCTAGACCACAGGGGTCCCCTAACTACGAGCAGTACTTC
.	TRBV27	13	.	TRBJ2-7	CASSLLGGPEQYF	TGTGCCAGCAGTTTATTGGGGGGGCCCGAGCAGTACTTC
many	TRBV5-1	15	TRBD2	TRBJ2-7	CASSSPLAGSYEQYF	TGCGCCAGCAGCTCTCCCCTAGCGGGGTCCTACGAGCAGTACTTC
many	TRBV20-1	14	.	TRBJ1-1	CSAIRGADNTEAFF	TGCAGTGCAATACGTGGCGCGGATAACACTGAAGCTTTCTTT
many	TRBV7-9	17	TRBD2	TRBJ2-7	CASSLERAGGPSYEQYF	TGTGCCAGCAGCTTAGAGCGGGCGGGAGGGCCCTCCTACGAGCAGTACTTC
many	TRBV27	15	.	TRBJ2-7	CASSLRWTGDHEQYF	TGTGCCAGCAGTTTACGTTGGACGGGAGACCACGAGCAGTACTTC
.	TRBV7-3	15	.	TRBJ2-3	CASSLISGSTDTQYF	TGTGCCAGCAGCTTAATAAGCGGAAGCACAGATACGCAGTATTTT
many	TRBV29-1	14	.	TRBJ1-1	CSVMRSGGETEAFF	TGCAGCGTTATGCGATCTGGGGGCGAAACTGAAGCTTTCTTT
few	TRBV2	14	TRBD1	TRBJ1-2	CASRGQGRNYGYTF	TGTGCCAGCAGGGGACAGGGGAGGAACTATGGCTACACCTTC
.	TRBV5-1	15	TRBD1	TRBJ1-1	CASSLDRGPNTEAFF	TGCGCCAGCAGCTTGGACAGGGGGCCGAACACTGAAGCTTTCTTT
.	TRBV7-9	12	.	TRBJ1-2	CASSLVNDGYTF	TGTGCCAGCAGCTTAGTTAACGATGGCTACACCTTC
.	TRBV7-2	12	.	TRBJ1-1	CASSQGSHGAFF	TGTGCCAGCAGCCAAGGGTCTCATGGGGCTTTCTTT
many	TRBV7-2	15	.	TRBJ2-7	CASRQTARASYEQYF	TGTGCCAGCAGACAAACCGCAAGGGCCTCCTACGAGCAGTACTTC
.	TRBV5-1	16	.	TRBJ1-5	CVSSLHRLGSNQPQHF	TGTGTCAGCAGCTTGCACAGGTTAGGAAGCAATCAGCCCCAGCATTTT
few	TRBV2	14	TRBD2	TRBJ2-1	CASSDPAGGNEQFF	TGTGCCAGCAGTGATCCAGCGGGGGGGAATGAGCAGTTCTTC
many	TRBV10-3	15	.	TRBJ2-7	CAISQDSGESYEQYF	TGTGCCATCAGCCAAGATTCGGGAGAGTCCTACGAGCAGTACTTC
many	TRBV12-3/TRBV12-4	13	.	TRBJ2-7	CASSLGLNGEQYF	TGTGCCAGCAGTTTAGGACTAAACGGGGAGCAGTACTTC
.	TRBV24-1	16	.	TRBJ1-5	CASSPDLRGSNQPQHF	TGTGCCAGCAGTCCAGACCTCAGGGGTAGCAATCAGCCCCAGCATTTT
many	TRBV7-2	17	.	TRBJ1-6	CASSLRGGGAYNSPLHF	TGTGCCAGCAGCTTACGCGGAGGGGGTGCGTATAATTCACCCCTCCACTTT
many	TRBV12-3/TRBV12-4	15	.	TRBJ1-4	CASSTEGRVNEKLFF	TGTGCCAGCAGTACCGAGGGACGGGTAAATGAAAAACTGTTTTTT
few	TRBV2	16	.	TRBJ1-1	CASSLDRQAPKAEAFF	TGTGCCAGCTCTCTCGACCGACAGGCCCCAAAGGCTGAAGCTTTCTTT
.	TRBV5-8	18	TRBD1	TRBJ2-5	CASSGPARDRDHQETQYF	TGTGCCAGCAGCGGGCCCGCCCGGGACAGGGACCACCAAGAGACCCAGTACTTC
.	TRBV25-1	17	TRBD1	TRBJ1-5	CALWGDRGTYSNQPQHF	TGTGCTCTCTGGGGGGACAGGGGGACCTATAGCAATCAGCCCCAGCATTTT
few	TRBV20-1	12	.	TRBJ2-3	CSVGSRTDTQYF	TGCAGTGTTGGGAGCCGCACAGATACGCAGTATTTT
.	TRBV12-5	13	.	TRBJ1-5	CASGLGQFQPQHF	TGTGCTAGTGGTTTAGGACAGTTTCAGCCCCAGCATTTT
many	TRBV24-1	14	.	TRBJ2-7	CATSDLEYRGEQYF	TGTGCCACCAGTGACTTGGAGTATAGGGGCGAGCAGTACTTC
few	TRBV7-9	14	.	TRBJ2-7	CASSQEPGGYEQYF	TGTGCCAGCAGCCAAGAGCCGGGTGGCTACGAGCAGTACTTC
many	TRBV13	14	TRBD1	TRBJ2-7	CASSSSPDRHEQYF	TGTGCCAGCAGCTCTAGCCCGGACAGGCACGAGCAGTACTTC
many	TRBV19	15	TRBD1	TRBJ1-5	CASRYRGISNQPQHF	TGTGCCAGTAGGTACAGGGGTATTAGCAATCAGCCCCAGCATTTT